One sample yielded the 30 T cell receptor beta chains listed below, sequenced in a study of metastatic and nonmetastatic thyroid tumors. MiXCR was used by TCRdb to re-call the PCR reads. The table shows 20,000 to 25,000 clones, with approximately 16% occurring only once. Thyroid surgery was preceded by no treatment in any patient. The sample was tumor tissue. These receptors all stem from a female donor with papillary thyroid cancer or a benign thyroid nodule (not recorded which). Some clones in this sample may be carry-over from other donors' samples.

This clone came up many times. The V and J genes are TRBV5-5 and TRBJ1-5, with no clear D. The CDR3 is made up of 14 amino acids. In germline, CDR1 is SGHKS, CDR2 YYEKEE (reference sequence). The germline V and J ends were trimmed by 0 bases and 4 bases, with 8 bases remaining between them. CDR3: CASSLDTGNQPQHF. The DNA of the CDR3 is TGTGCCAGCAGCTTGGACACGGGGAATCAGCCCCAGCATTTT.

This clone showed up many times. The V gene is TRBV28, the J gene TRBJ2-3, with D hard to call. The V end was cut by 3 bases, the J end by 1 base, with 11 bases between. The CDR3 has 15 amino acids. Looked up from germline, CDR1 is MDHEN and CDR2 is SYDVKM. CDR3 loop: CASSFSAARTDTQYF. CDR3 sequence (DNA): TGTGCCAGCAGTTTCAGCGCAGCGCGCACAGATACGCAGTATTTT.

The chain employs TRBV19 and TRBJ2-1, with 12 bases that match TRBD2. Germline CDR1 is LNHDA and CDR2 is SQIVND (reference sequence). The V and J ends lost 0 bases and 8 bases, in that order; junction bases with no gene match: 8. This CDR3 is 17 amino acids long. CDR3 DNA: TGTGCCAGTAGTATAGATACTAGCGGGAGGTACGGCTATGAGCAGTTCTTC. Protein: CASSIDTSGRYGYEQFF.

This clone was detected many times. In nucleotides, the CDR3 is TGTGCCAGCAGTGAGGGGGCCGAGGGCTATGGCTACACCTTC. It codes for CASSEGAEGYGYTF. This chain uses TRBV28 with TRBJ1-2; TRBD1 agrees at 7 bases. Per germline, CDR1 MDHEN and CDR2 SYDVKM. CDR3 length equals 14 residues. The V and J ends lost 5 bases and 4 bases, in that order; junction bases with no gene match: 7.

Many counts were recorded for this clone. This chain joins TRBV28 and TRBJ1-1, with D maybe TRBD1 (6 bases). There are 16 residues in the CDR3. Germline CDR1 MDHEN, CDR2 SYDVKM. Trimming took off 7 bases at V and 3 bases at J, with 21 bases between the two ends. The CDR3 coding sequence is TGTGCCAGCAATCCACAAGGGAGGGGGGGGGACACTGAAGCTTTCTTT. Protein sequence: CASNPQGRGGDTEAFF.

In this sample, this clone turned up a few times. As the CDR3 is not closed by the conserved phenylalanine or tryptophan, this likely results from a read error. The CDR3 spells CASSLVTGAGSNQPQHL. Here the CDR3 DNA reads TGTGCCAGCAGTTTAGTGACGGGGGCTGGTAGCAATCAGCCACAGCATCTT. This sequence joins TRBV12-3 or TRBV12-4 and TRBJ1-5, with a possible D match to TRBD1 (6 bases). This CDR3 comprises 17 residues.

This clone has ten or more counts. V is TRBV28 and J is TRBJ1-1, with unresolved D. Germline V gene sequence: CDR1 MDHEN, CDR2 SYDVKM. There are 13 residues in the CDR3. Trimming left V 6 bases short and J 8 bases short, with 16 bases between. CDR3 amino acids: CASSPAPWAEAFF. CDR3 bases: TGTGCCAGCAGCCCCGCCCCGTGGGCCGAAGCTTTCTTT.

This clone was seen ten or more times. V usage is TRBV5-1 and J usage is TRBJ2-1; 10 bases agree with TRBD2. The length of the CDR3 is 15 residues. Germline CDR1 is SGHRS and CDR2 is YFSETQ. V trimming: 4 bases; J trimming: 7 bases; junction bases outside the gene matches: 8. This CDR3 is CASSLSGGAKNEQFF. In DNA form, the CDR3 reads TGCGCCAGCAGCCTCAGCGGGGGGGCAAAAAATGAGCAGTTCTTC. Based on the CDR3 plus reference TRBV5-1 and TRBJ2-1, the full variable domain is KAGVTQTPRYLIKTRGQQVTLSCSPISGHRSVSWYQQTPGQGLQFLFEYFSETQRNKGNFPGRFSGRQFSNSRSEMNVSTLELGDSALYLCASSLSGGAKNEQFFGPGTRLTVL.

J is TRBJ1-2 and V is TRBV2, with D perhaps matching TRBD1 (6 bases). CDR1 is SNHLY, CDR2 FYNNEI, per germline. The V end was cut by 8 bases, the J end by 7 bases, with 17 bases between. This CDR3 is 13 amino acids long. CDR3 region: CASVFLQGFGYTF. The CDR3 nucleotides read TGTGCCAGCGTGTTTCTACAGGGCTTTGGCTACACCTTC.

DNA of the CDR3: TGCGCCAGCAGTTCGGGGTCCTACGAGCAGTACTTC. Encoded protein: CASSSGSYEQYF. J is TRBJ2-7 and V is TRBV5-1, with a possible D match to TRBD2 (5 bases). V gave up 5 bases and J gave up 1 base, with 7 bases separating them. The CDR3 contains 12 residues. The V gene's germline CDR1 is SGHRS and CDR2 YFSETQ.

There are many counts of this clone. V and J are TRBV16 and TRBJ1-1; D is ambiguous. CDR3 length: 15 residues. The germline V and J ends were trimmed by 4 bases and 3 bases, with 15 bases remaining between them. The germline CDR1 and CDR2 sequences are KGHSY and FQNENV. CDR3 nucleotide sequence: TGTGCCAGCAGCCCCGTCCCATTTTCGGACACTGAAGCTTTCTTT. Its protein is CASSPVPFSDTEAFF.

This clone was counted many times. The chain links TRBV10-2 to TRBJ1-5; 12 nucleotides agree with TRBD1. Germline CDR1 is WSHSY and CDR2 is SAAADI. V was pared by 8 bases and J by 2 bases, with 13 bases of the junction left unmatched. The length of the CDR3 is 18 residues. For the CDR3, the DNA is TGCGCCAGCCAAAAACCGGGACAGGGGGCTTCGGGCAATCAGCCCCAGCATTTT. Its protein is CASQKPGQGASGNQPQHF.

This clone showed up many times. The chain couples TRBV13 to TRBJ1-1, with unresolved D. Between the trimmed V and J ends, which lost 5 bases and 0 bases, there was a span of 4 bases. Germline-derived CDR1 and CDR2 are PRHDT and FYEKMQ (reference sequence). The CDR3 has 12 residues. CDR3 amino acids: CASSPLNTEAFF. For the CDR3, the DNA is TGTGCCAGCAGCCCCCTGAACACTGAAGCTTTCTTT.

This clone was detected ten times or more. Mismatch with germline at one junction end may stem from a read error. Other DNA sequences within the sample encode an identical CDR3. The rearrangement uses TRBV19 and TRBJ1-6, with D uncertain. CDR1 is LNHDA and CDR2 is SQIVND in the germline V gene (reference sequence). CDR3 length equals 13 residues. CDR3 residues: CASMQWYNSPLRF. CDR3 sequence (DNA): TGTGCCAGTATGCAGTGGTATAATTCACCCCTCCGCTTT.

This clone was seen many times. CDR3 in DNA: TGTGCCAGCAGCGGGACAGGGACCTACGAGCAGTACTTC. This gives the protein CASSGTGTYEQYF. The chain joins TRBV9 to TRBJ2-7; the match to TRBD1 covers 8 bases. V trimming: 3 bases; J trimming: 2 bases; junction bases outside the gene matches: 1. The CDR3 consists of 13 residues. CDR1 and CDR2 from the germline V gene are SGDLS and YYNGEE. Filled out from reference TRBV9 and TRBJ2-7, the complete variable domain reads DSGVTQTPKHLITATGQRVTLRCSPRSGDLSVYWYQQSLDQGLQFLIQYYNGEERAKGNILERFSAQQFPDLHSELNLSSLELGDSALYFCASSGTGTYEQYFGPGTRLTVT.

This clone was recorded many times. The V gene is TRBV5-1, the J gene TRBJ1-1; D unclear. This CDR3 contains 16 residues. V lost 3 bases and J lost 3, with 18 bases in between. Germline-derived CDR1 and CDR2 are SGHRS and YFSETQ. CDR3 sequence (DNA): TGCGCCAGCAGCTCCCCGGGTCTCCATCTGTACACTGAAGCTTTCTTT. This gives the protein CASSSPGLHLYTEAFF.

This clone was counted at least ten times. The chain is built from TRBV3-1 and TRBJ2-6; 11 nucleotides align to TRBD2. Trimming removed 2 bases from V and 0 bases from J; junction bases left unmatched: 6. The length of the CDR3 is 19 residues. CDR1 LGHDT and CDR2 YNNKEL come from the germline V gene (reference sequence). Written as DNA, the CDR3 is TGTGCCAGCAGCCAACTAGCGGGGGGAAAATACTCTGGGGCCAACGTCCTGACTTTC. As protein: CASSQLAGGKYSGANVLTF.

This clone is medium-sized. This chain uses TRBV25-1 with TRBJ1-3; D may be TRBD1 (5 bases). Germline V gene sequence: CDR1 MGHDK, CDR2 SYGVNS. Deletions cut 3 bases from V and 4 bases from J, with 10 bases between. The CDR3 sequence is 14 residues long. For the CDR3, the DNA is TGTGCCAGCAGTGAGTCAGGGATAGGAAACACCATATATTTT. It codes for CASSESGIGNTIYF. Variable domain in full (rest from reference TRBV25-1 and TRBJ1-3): EADIYQTPRYLVIGTGKKITLECSQTMGHDKMYWYQQDPGMELHLIHYSYGVNSTEKGDLSSESTVSRIRTEHFPLTLESARPSHTSQYLCASSESGIGNTIYFGEGSWLTVV.

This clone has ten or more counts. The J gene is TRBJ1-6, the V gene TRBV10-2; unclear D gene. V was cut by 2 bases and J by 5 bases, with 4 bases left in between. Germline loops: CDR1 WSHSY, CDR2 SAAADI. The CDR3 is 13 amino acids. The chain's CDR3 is CASSEAHNSPLHF. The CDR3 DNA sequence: TGCGCCAGCAGTGAGGCTCATAATTCACCCCTCCACTTT.

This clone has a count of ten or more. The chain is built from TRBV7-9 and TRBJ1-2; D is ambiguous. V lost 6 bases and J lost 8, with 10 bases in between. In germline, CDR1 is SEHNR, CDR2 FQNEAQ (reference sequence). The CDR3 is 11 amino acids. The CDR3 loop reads CASSLGKGYTF. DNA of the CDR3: TGTGCCAGCAGTTTGGGGAAAGGCTACACCTTC.

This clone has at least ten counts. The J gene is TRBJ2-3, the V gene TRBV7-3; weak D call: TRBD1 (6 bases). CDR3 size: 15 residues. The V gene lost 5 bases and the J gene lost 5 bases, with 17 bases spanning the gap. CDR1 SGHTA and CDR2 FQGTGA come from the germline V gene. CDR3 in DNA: TGTGCCAGCAGCGCACAGGGCCCACCGGGAGATACGCAGTATTTT. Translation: CASSAQGPPGDTQYF.

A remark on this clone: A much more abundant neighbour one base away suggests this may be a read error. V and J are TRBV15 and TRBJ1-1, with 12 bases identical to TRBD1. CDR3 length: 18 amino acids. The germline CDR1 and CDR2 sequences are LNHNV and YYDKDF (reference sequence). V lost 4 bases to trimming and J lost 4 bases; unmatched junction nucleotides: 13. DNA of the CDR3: TGTGCCACCAGCAAAGATATGGGGACAGGGGGCGCGGGCACTGAAGCTTTCTTT. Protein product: CATSKDMGTGGAGTEAFF.

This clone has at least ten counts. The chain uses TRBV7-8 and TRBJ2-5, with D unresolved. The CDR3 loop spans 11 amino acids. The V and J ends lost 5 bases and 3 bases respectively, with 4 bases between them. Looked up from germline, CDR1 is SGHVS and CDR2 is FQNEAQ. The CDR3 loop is CASSPKETQYF. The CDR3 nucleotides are TGTGCCAGCAGCCCTAAAGAGACCCAGTACTTC.

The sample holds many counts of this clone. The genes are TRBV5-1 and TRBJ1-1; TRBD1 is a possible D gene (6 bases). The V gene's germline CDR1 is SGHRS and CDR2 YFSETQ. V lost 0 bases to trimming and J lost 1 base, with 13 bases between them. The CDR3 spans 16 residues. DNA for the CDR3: TGCGCCAGCAGCTTGGCCGGGGGGGCTGGGAACACTGAAGCTTTCTTT. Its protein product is CASSLAGGAGNTEAFF.

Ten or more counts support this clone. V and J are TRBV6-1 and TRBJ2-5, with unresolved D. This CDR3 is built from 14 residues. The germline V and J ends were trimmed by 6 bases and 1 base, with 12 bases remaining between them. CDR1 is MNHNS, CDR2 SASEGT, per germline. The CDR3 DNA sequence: TGTGCCAGCAGCGCTTACACGATCCAAGAGACCCAGTACTTC. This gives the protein CASSAYTIQETQYF.

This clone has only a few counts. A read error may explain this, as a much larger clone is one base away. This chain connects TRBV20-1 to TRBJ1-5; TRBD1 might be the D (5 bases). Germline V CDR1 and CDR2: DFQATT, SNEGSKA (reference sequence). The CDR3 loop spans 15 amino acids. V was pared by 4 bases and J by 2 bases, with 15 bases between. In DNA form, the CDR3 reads TGCAGTGCTATTGGGGGGTTTAGTGGCAATCAGCCCCAGCATTTT. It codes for CSAIGGFSGNQPQHF.

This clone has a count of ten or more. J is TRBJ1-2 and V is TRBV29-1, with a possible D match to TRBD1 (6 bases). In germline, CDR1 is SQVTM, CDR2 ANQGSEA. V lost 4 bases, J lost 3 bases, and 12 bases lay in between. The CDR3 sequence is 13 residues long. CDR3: CSVGGQFDYGYTF. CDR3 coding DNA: TGCAGCGTTGGAGGACAGTTTGACTATGGCTACACCTTC.

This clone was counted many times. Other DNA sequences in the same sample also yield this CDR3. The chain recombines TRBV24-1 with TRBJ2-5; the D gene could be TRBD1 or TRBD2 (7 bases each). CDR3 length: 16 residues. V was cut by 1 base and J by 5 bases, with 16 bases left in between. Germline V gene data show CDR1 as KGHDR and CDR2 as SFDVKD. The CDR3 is CATSDLVRGGDETQYF. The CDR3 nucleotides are TGTGCCACCAGTGATTTAGTCAGGGGGGGCGACGAGACCCAGTACTTC.

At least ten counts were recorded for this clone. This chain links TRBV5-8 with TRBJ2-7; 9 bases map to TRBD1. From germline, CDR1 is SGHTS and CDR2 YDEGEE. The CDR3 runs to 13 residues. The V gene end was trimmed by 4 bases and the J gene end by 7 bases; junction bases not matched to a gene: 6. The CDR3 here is CASSVTGGEEQYF. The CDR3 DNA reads TGTGCCAGCAGCGTGACAGGGGGGGAAGAGCAGTACTTC.

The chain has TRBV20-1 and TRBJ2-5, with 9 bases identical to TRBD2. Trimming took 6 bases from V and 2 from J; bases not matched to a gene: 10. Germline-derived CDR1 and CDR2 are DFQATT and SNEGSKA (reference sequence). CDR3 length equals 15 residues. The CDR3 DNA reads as TGCAGTGCAGAGGATGCTAGCGGGAATCAAGAGACCCAGTACTTC. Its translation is CSAEDASGNQETQYF.